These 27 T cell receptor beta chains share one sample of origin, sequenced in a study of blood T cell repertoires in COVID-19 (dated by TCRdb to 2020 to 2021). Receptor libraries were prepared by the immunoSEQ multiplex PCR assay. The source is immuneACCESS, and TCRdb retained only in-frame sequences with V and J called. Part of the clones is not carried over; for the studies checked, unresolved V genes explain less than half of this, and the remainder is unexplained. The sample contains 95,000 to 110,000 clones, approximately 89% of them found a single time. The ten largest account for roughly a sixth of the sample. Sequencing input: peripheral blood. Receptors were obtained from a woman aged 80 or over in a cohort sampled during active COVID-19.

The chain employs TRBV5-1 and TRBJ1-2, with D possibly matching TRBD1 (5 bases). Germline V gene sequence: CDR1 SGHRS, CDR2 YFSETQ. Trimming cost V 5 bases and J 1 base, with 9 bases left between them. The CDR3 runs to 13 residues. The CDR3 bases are TGCGCCAGCAGTATCGACAGTAACTATGGCTACACCTTC. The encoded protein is CASSIDSNYGYTF.

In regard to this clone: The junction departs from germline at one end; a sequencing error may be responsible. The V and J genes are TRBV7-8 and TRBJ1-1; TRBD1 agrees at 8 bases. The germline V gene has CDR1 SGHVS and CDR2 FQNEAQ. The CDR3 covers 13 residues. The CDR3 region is CAGRDRWSPEAFF. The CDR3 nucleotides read TGTGCCGGCAGGGACAGGTGGTCCCCTGAAGCTTTCTTT.

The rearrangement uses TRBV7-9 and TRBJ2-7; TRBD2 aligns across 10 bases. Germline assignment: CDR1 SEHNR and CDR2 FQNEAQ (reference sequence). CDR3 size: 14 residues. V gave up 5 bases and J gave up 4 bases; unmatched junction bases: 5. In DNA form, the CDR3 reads TGTGCCAGCAGCACACTAGCGGGGAGGTACGAGCAGTACTTC. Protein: CASSTLAGRYEQYF. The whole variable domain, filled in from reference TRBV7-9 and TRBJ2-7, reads DTGVSQNPRHKITKRGQNVTFRCDPISEHNRLYWYRQTLGQGPEFLTYFQNEAQLEKSRLLSDRFSAERPKGSFSTLEIQRTEQGDSAMYLCASSTLAGRYEQYFGPGTRLTVT.

The CDR3: CASSQFGTRGKSYNEQFF. In DNA form, the CDR3 reads TGTGCCAGCAGCCAGTTCGGAACCAGGGGGAAGTCCTACAATGAGCAGTTCTTC. The chain joins TRBV4-2 to TRBJ2-1, with TRBD1 matching 7 bases. The CDR3 extends over 18 amino acids. The germline CDR1 and CDR2 sequences are LGHNA and YNFKEQ. V lost 3 bases, J lost 1 base, and 12 bases stayed unmatched.

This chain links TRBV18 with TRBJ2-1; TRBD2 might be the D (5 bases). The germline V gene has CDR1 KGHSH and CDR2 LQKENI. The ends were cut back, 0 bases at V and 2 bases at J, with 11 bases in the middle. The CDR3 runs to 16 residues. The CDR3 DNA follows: TGTGCCAGCTCACCACCGGTAGCGCTAACCTACAATGAGCAGTTCTTC. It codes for CASSPPVALTYNEQFF.

Written as DNA, the CDR3 is TGTGCCAGCAGTTACTCGCCAGGGGGCTATAATTCACCCCTCCACTTT. Protein product: CASSYSPGGYNSPLHF. The chain is built from TRBV6-5 and TRBJ1-6; 7 positions match TRBD1. Germline trimming cut 0 bases from V and 3 bases from J; bases unmatched to any gene: 2. The CDR3 spans 16 residues. The germline gives CDR1 MNHEY, CDR2 SVGAGI.

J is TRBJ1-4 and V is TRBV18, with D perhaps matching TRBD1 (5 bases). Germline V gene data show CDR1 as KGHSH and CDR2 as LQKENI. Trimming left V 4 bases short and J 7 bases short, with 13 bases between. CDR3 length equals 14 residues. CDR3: CASSRGRAAEKLFF. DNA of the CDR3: TGTGCCAGCTCACGGGGCAGAGCCGCTGAAAAACTGTTTTTT.

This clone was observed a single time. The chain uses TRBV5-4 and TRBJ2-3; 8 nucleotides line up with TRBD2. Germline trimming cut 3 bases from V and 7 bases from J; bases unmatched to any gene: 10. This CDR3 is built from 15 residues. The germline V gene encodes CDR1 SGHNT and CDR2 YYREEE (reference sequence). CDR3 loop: CASSWLSGVGNTQYF. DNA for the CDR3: TGTGCCAGCAGCTGGCTTAGCGGGGTGGGAAATACGCAGTATTTT.

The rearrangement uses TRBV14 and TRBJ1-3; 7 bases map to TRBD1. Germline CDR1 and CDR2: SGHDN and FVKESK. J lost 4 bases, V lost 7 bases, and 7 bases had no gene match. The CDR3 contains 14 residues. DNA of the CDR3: TGTGCCAGCACCCGGACAGGTGCAGGAAACACCATATATTTT. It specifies CASTRTGAGNTIYF.

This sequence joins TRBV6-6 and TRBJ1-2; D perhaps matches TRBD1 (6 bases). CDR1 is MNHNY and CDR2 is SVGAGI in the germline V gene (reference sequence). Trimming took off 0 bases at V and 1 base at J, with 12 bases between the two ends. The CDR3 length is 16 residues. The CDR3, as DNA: TGTGCCAGCAGTTACTCTAGCGACAGGAGTAACTATGGCTACACCTTC. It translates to CASSYSSDRSNYGYTF.

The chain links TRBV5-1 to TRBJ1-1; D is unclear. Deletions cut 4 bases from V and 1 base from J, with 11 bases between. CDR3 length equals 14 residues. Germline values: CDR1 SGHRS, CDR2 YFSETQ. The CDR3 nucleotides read TGCGCCAGCAGCCGCGAGTATACGAACACTGAAGCTTTCTTT. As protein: CASSREYTNTEAFF.

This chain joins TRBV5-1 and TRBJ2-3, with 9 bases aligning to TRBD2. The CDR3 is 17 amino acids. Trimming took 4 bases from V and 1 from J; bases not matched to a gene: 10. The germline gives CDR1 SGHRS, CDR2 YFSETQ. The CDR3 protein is CASSTATAGGGTDTQYF. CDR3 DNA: TGCGCCAGCAGCACCGCTACAGCGGGAGGTGGCACAGATACGCAGTATTTT.

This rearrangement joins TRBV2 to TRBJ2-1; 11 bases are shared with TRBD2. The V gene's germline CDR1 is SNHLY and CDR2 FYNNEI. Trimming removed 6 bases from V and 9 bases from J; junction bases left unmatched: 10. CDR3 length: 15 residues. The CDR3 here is CASSPLLAGETEQFF. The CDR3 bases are TGTGCCAGCAGCCCCCTACTAGCGGGGGAAACTGAGCAGTTCTTC.

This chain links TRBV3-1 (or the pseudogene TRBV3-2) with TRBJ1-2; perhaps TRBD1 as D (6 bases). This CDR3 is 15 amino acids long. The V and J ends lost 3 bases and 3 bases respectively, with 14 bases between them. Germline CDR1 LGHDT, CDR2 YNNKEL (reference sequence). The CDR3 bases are TGTGCCAGCAGCCAGTATCAGGGGAAGGACTATGGCTACACCTTC. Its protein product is CASSQYQGKDYGYTF.

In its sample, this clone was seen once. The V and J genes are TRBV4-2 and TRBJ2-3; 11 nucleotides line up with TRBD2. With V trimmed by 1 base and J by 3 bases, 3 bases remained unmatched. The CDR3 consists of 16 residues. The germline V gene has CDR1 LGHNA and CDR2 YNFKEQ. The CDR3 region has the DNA TGTGCCAGCAGCCAAGGTAGCGGGGGGGGAACAGATACGCAGTATTTT. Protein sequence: CASSQGSGGGTDTQYF.

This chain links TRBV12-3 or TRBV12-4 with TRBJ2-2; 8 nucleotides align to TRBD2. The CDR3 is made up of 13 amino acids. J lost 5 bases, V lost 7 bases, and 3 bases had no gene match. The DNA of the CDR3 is TGTGCCAGCACCGCGGGAGGAACCGGGGAGCTGTTTTTT. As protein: CASTAGGTGELFF.

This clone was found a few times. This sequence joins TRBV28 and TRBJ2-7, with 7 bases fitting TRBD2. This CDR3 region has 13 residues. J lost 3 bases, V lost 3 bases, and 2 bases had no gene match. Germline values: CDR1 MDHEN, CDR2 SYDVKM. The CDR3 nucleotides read TGTGCCAGCAGTTTCTCGGGGGGCTACGAGCAGTACTTC. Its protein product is CASSFSGGYEQYF.

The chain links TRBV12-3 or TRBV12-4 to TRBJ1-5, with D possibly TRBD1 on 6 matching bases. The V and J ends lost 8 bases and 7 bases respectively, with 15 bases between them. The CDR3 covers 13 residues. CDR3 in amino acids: CASRGGLGQPQHF. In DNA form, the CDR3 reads TGTGCCAGCCGCGGGGGCTTGGGCCAGCCCCAGCATTTT.

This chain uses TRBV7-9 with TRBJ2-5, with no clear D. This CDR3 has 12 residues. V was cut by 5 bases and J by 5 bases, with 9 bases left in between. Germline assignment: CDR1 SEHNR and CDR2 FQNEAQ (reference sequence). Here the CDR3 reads CASSPEAETQYF. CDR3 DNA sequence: TGTGCCAGCAGCCCTGAGGCGGAGACCCAGTACTTC.

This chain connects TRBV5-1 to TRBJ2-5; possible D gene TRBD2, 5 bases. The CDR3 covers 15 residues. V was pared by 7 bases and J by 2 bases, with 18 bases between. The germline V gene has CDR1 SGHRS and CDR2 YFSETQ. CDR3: CASRISEVAQETQYF. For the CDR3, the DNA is TGCGCCAGCCGTATCTCGGAGGTGGCGCAAGAGACCCAGTACTTC. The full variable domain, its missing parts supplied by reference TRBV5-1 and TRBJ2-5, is KAGVTQTPRYLIKTRGQQVTLSCSPISGHRSVSWYQQTPGQGLQFLFEYFSETQRNKGNFPGRFSGRQFSNSRSEMNVSTLELGDSALYLCASRISEVAQETQYFGPGTRLLVL.

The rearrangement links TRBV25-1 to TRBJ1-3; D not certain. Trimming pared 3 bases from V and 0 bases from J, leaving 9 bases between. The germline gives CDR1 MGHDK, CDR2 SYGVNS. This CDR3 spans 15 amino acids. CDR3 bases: TGTGCCAGCAGTGATCGCAGATCCTCTGGAAACACCATATATTTT. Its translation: CASSDRRSSGNTIYF.

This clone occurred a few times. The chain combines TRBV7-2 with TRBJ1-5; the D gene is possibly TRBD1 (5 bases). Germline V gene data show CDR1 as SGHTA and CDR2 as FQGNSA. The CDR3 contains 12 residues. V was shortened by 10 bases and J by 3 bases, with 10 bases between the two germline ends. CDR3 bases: TGTGCCACGAGACAGAACAATCAGCCCCAGCATTTT. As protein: CATRQNNQPQHF.

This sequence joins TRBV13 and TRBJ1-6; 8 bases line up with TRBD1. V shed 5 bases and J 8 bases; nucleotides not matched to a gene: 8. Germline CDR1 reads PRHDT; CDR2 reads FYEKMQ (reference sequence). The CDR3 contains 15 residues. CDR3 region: CASSTTTGAYSPLHF. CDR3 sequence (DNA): TGTGCCAGCAGCACCACGACAGGGGCATATTCACCCCTCCACTTT.

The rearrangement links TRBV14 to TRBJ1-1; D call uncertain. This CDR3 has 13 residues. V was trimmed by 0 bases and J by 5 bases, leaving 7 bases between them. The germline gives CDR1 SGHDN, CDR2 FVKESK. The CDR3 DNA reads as TGTGCCAGCAGCCAAGAACGCAGGACTGAAGCTTTCTTT. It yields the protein CASSQERRTEAFF.

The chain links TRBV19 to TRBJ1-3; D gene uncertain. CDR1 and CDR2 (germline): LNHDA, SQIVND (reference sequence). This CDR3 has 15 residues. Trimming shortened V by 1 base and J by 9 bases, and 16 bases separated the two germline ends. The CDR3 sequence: CASSIGGRALSTIYF. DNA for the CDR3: TGTGCCAGTAGTATAGGAGGCCGCGCTCTTAGCACCATATATTTT.

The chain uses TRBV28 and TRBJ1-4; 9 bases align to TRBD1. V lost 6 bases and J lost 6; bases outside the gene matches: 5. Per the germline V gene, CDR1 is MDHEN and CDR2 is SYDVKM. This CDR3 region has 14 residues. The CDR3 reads CASRATGGDEKLFF. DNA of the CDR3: TGTGCCAGCAGGGCTACAGGGGGCGATGAAAAACTGTTTTTT.

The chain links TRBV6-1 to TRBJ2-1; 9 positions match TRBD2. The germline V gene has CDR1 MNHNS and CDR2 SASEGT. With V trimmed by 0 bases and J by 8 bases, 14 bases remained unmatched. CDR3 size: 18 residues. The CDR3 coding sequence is TGTGCCAGCAGTGAAGCGACAACTAGCGGGCCTAGTTCCGATGAGCAGTTCTTC. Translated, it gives CASSEATTSGPSSDEQFF.